This T cell receptor (beta chain) is from a study of blood T cells in healthy people across ages. General study results and limits: Per-million-T-cell TCR beta diversity fell roughly linearly with age.

In regard to this clonotype: The antigen remains unidentified.

A J-beta primer mix and a sample-barcoded 5' primer were used in a second PCR of about 7 to 12 cycles. TCRdb passed the 5' RACE reads through MiXCR, listing each CDR3 protein once. The data contain about 900,000 distinct CDR3 sequences, 62% of them singletons. The CDR3 contains 19 residues. Germline V gives CDR1 SGHTA, CDR2 FQGNSA. Trimming cost V 5 bases and J 1 base, with 25 bases left between them. This clonotype originated in a man aged 25 to 45 in good health. The V and J genes are TRBV7-2 and TRBJ2-3; possible D gene TRBD1, 8 bases. Material for sequencing was blood. CDR3 residues: CASSTETGALAEGTDTQYF. The CDR3 nucleotides are TGTGCCAGCAGCACGGAGACAGGGGCTCTAGCGGAGGGCACAGATACGCAGTATTTT.